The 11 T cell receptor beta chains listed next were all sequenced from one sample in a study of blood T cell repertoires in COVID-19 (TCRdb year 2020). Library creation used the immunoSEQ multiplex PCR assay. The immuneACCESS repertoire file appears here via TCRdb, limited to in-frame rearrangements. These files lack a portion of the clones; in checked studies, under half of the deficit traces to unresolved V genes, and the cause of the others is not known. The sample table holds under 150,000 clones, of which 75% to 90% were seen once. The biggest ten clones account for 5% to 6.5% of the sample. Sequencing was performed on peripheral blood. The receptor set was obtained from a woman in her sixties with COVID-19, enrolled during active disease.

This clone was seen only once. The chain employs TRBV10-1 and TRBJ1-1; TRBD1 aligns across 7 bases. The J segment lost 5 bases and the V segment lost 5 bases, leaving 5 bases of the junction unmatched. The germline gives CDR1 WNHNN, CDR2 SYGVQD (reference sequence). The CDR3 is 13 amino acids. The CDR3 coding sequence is TGCGCCAGCAGTACAGGGGCTAGGACTGAAGCTTTCTTT. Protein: CASSTGARTEAFF.

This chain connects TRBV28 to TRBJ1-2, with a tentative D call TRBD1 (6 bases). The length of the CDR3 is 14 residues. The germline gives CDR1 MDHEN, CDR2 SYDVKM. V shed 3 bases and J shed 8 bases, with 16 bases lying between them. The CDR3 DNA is TGTGCCAGCAGTTTGGGGGGGGCGCATCAGGGCTACACCTTC. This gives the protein CASSLGGAHQGYTF.

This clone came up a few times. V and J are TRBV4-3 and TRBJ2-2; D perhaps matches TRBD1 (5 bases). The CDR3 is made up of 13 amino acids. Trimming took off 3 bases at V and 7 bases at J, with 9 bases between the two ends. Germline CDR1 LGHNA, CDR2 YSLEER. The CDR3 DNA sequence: TGCGCCAGCAGCCAGACAGTCAACGGGGAGCTGTTTTTT. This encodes CASSQTVNGELFF.

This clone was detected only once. The CDR3 loop is CASSPVTGGFTEAFF. The CDR3 region has the DNA TGTGCCAGCTCACCTGTGACAGGGGGCTTCACTGAAGCTTTCTTT. The chain uses TRBV18 and TRBJ1-1; 10 nucleotides agree with TRBD1. The CDR3 length is 15 residues. Germline V lookup: CDR1 KGHSH, CDR2 LQKENI. The V gene end was trimmed by 3 bases and the J gene end by 4 bases; junction bases not matched to a gene: 5.

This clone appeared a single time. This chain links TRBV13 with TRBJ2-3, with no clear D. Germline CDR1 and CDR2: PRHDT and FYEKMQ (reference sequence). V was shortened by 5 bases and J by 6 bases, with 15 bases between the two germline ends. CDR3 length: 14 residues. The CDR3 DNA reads TGTGCCAGCAGCGCTATTTATGAGGCGGATACGCAGTATTTT. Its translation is CASSAIYEADTQYF.

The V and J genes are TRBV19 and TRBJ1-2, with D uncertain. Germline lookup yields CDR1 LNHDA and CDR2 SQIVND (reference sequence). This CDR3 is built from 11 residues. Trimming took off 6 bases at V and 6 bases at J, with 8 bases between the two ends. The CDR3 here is CASSLWHGYTF. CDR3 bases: TGTGCCAGTAGCCTTTGGCATGGCTACACCTTC. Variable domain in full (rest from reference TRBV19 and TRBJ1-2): DGGITQSPKYLFRKEGQNVTLSCEQNLNHDAMYWYRQDPGQGLRLIYYSQIVNDFQKGDIAEGYSVSREKKESFPLTVTSAQKNPTAFYLCASSLWHGYTFGSGTRLTVV.

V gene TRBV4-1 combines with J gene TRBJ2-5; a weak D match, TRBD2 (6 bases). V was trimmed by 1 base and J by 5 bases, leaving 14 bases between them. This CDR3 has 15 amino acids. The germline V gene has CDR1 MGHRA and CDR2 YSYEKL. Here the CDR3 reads CASSQVSRGFETQYF. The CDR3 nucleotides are TGCGCCAGCAGCCAAGTTAGTCGGGGGTTTGAGACCCAGTACTTC.

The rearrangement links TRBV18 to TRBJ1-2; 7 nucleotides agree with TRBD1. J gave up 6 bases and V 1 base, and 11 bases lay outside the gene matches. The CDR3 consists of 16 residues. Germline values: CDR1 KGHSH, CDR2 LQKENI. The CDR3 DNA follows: TGTGCCAGCTCACCACTTGAACAGGGGAAAGGGAATGGCTACACCTTC. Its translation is CASSPLEQGKGNGYTF. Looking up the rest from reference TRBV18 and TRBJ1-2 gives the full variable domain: NAGVMQNPRHLVRRRGQEARLRCSPMKGHSHVYWYRQLPEEGLKFMVYLQKENIIDESGMPKERFSAEFPKEGPSILRIQQVVRGDSAAYFCASSPLEQGKGNGYTFGSGTRLTVV.

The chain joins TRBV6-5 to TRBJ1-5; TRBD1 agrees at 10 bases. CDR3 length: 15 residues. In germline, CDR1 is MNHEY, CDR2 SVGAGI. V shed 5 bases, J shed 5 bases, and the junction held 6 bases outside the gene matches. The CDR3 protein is CASSRGTGEDQPQHF. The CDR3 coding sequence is TGTGCCAGCAGTCGAGGGACAGGGGAGGATCAGCCCCAGCATTTT.

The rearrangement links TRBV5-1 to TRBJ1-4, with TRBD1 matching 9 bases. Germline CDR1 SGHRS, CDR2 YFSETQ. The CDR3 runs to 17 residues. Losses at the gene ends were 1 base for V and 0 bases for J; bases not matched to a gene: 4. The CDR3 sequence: CASSLRDRDTTNEKLFF. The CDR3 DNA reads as TGCGCCAGCAGCTTGAGGGACAGGGATACAACTAATGAAAAACTGTTTTTT.

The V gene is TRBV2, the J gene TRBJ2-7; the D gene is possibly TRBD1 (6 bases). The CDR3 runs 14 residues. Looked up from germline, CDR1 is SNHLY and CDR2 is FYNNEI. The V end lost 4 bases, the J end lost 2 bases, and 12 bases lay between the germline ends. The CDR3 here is CASSARDNAYEQYF. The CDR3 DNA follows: TGTGCCAGCAGTGCCCGGGACAACGCCTACGAGCAGTACTTC.